The 8 T cell receptor beta chains reported below all come from one sample, sequenced in a study of T cell responses to AZD1222 COVID-19 vaccine. The method was immunoSEQ multiplex PCR; TCRdb's version includes in-frame clones alone and lacks a portion of them. The table lists about 120,000 clones, 85% to 95% of them singletons, with just under 3% in the top ten. The sequencing here drew on peripheral blood, taken on day 0 of AZD1222 vaccination. The origin of the receptors is an adult in good health.

This rearrangement joins TRBV18 to TRBJ2-3; 13 bases line up with TRBD2. This CDR3 is built from 16 residues. Trimming took 3 bases from V and 4 from J; bases not matched to a gene: 4. Per the germline V gene, CDR1 is KGHSH and CDR2 is LQKENI. DNA of the CDR3: TGTGCCAGCTCACCGGGACTAGCGGGAAAGGCAGATACGCAGTATTTT. It yields the protein CASSPGLAGKADTQYF.

The sample holds one count of this clone. J is TRBJ1-1 and V is TRBV5-6; perhaps TRBD1 as D (6 bases). V shed 3 bases and J shed 0 bases, with 9 bases lying between them. The CDR3 is 14 amino acids. The germline gives CDR1 SGHDT, CDR2 YYEEEE. CDR3 nucleotide sequence: TGTGCCAGCAGCTATCGACAGGTGAACACTGAAGCTTTCTTT. Translated: CASSYRQVNTEAFF. The variable domain in full, completed from reference TRBV5-6 and TRBJ1-1, reads DAGVTQSPTHLIKTRGQQVTLRCSPKSGHDTVSWYQQALGQGPQFIFQYYEEEERQRGNFPDRFSGHQFPNYSSELNVNALLLGDSALYLCASSYRQVNTEAFFGQGTRLTVV.

The V and J genes are TRBV10-3 and TRBJ1-1; 8 bases align to TRBD1. CDR3 length equals 15 residues. V trimming: 4 bases; J trimming: 1 base; junction bases outside the gene matches: 5. CDR1 ENHRY and CDR2 SYGVKD come from the germline V gene. CDR3 sequence: CAISALDRANTEAFF. The CDR3 nucleotides are TGTGCCATCAGTGCCTTGGACAGGGCGAACACTGAAGCTTTCTTT.

V and J are TRBV15 and TRBJ2-1; D remains unclear. V lost 0 bases and J lost 3, with 6 bases in between. This CDR3 is 14 amino acids long. Per germline, CDR1 LNHNV and CDR2 YYDKDF (reference sequence). The DNA for the CDR3 is TGTGCCACCAGCAGAGATGGCCGCTACAATGAGCAGTTCTTC. It translates to CATSRDGRYNEQFF.

This chain uses TRBV7-3 with TRBJ2-1; D not resolved. This CDR3 has 15 amino acids. Germline V lookup: CDR1 SGHTA, CDR2 FQGTGA. Deletions cut 1 base from V and 0 bases from J, with 7 bases between. DNA of the CDR3: TGTGCCAGCAGCTTAAAGACTGACTCCTACAATGAGCAGTTCTTC. Encoded protein: CASSLKTDSYNEQFF. The full variable domain, in which reference TRBV7-3 and TRBJ2-1 provide the parts outside the CDR3, is GAGVSQTPSNKVTEKGKYVELRCDPISGHTALYWYRQSLGQGPEFLIYFQGTGAADDSGLPNDRFFAVRPEGSVSTLKIQRTERGDSAVYLCASSLKTDSYNEQFFGPGTRLTVL.

This clone was detected only once. The V gene is TRBV3-1 (or the pseudogene TRBV3-2), the J gene TRBJ1-6, with TRBD1 as a possible D gene (5 bases). The CDR3 has 17 amino acids. Germline V gives CDR1 LGHDT, CDR2 YNNKEL (reference sequence). V was cut by 4 bases and J by 8 bases, with 21 bases left in between. The CDR3 bases are TGTGCCAGCAGCCGCCGGAGGGGAGAGGGAGTTTATTCACCCCTCCACTTT. Amino acid sequence: CASSRRRGEGVYSPLHF.

The V gene is TRBV28, the J gene TRBJ1-2; D remains ambiguous. Germline V gene data show CDR1 as MDHEN and CDR2 as SYDVKM. The CDR3 has 14 residues. The V end lost 1 base, the J end lost 3 bases, and 9 bases lay between the germline ends. The CDR3 nucleotides read TGTGCCAGCAGTTTATCAGGCGGCTACTATGGCTACACCTTC. This gives the protein CASSLSGGYYGYTF.

The chain links TRBV3-1 (or the pseudogene TRBV3-2) to TRBJ2-7; 12 bases align to TRBD2. This CDR3 is 15 amino acids long. The germline V gene has CDR1 LGHDT and CDR2 YNNKEL (reference sequence). V gave up 4 bases and J gave up 6 bases; unmatched junction bases: 7. The CDR3 DNA is TGTGCCAGCAGCCTTCGACTAGCGGGAGACTCCGAGCAGTACTTC. This codes for CASSLRLAGDSEQYF.